This T cell receptor beta chain was obtained from a study of cytomegalovirus exposure and HLA in healthy donors. In the study overall: An earlier analysis found 117 million unique TCR beta sequences from approximately 200 million T cells.

As to this clone: Its antigen is not known.

Donors were ostensibly healthy at sampling, although undocumented immune exposures were probable. With 0 bases clipped from V and 0 bases from J, the junction kept 1 base outside the gene matches. CDR1 MNHEY and CDR2 SVGAGI come from the germline V gene. The CDR3 consists of 15 residues. Broader study findings: Rare TCR sequences predominated, though certain public TCRs were found in many donors.

Use of 60 Vbeta and 13 Jbeta primers characterized the PCR. The repertoire was sequenced with immunoSEQ multiplex PCR; TCRdb's copy has only in-frame clones and lacks some. In the table there are more than 150,000 clones, 77% of which are singletons. The chain uses TRBV6-5 and TRBJ2-5; TRBD2 agrees at 7 bases. Input material: PBMCs. The clonotype comes from a man between 18 and 35 years old in good health and CMV-seronegative. This chain's CDR3 is CASSYSGGYQETQYF. The CDR3 nucleotides are TGTGCCAGCAGTTACTCGGGGGGGTACCAAGAGACCCAGTACTTC.